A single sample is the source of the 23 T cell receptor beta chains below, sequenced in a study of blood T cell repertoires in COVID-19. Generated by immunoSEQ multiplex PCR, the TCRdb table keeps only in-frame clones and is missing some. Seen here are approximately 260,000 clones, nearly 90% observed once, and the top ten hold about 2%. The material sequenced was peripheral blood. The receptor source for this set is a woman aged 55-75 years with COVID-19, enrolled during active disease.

Here the CDR3 reads CASSFPLRVAKDSNEQFF. CDR3 nucleotide sequence: TGTGCCAGCAGCTTCCCCCTCAGGGTTGCCAAGGATTCAAATGAGCAGTTCTTC. V usage is TRBV7-9 and J usage is TRBJ2-1, with D perhaps matching TRBD1 (5 bases). Trimming pared 3 bases from V and 7 bases from J, leaving 25 bases between. This CDR3 is built from 18 residues. The germline V gene has CDR1 SEHNR and CDR2 FQNEAQ (reference sequence).

In DNA form, the CDR3 reads TGTGCCAGCAGCATCTCCAGGAGGGGTGAAGCTTTCTTT. Translation: CASSISRRGEAFF. The chain recombines TRBV6-5 with TRBJ1-1, with D possibly matching TRBD1 (5 bases). This CDR3 has 13 residues. The germline V gene encodes CDR1 MNHEY and CDR2 SVGAGI. Trimming stripped 6 bases from V and 7 bases from J, with 15 bases between.

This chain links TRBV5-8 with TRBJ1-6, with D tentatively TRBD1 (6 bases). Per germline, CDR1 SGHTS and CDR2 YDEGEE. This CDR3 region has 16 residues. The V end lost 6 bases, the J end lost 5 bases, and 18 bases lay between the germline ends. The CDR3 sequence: CASTYNTGYDNSPLHF. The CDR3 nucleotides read TGTGCCAGCACCTATAACACAGGGTACGATAATTCACCCCTCCACTTT. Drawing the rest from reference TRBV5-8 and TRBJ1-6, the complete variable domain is EAGVTQSPTHLIKTRGQQATLRCSPISGHTSVYWYQQALGLGLQFLLWYDEGEERNRGNFPPRFSGRQFPNYSSELNVNALELEDSALYLCASTYNTGYDNSPLHFGNGTRLTVT.

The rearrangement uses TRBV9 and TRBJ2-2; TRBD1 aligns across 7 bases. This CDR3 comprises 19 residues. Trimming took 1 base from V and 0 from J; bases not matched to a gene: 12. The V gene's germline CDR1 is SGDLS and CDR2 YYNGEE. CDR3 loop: CASSVPGLIGTANTGELFF. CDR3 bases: TGTGCCAGCAGCGTACCCGGTTTGATAGGGACAGCGAACACCGGGGAGCTGTTTTTT.

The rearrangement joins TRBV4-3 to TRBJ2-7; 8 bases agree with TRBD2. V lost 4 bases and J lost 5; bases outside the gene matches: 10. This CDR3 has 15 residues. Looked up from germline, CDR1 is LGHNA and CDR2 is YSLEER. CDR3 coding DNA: TGCGCCAGCAGCCTTCGGACTAGCTCCGTCCACGAGCAGTACTTC. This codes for CASSLRTSSVHEQYF.

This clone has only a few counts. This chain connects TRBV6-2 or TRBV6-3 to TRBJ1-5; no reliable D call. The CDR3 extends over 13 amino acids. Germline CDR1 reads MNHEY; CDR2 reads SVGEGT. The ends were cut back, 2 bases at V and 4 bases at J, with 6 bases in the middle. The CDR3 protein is CASSYDGNQPQHF. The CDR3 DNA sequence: TGTGCCAGCAGTTACGACGGGAATCAGCCCCAGCATTTT.

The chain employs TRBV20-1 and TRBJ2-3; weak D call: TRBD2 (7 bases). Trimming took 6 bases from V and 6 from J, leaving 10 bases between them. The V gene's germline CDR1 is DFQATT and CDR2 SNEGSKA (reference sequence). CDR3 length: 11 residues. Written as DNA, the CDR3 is TGCAGTGCCGAGGGGGGGGATACGCAGTATTTT. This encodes CSAEGGDTQYF.

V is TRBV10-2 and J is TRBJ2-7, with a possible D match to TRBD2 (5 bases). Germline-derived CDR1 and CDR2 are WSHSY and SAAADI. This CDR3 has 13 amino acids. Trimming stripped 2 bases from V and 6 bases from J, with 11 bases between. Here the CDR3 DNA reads TGCGCCAGCAGTGAGAAGTGGGGAGCCGAGCAGTACTTC. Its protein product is CASSEKWGAEQYF.

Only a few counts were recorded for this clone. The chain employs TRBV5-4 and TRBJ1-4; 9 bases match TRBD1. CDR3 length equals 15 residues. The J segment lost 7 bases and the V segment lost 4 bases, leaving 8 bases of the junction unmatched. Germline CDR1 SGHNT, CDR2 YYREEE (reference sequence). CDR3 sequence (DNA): TGTGCCAGCAGCCTCGGACAGGGGAGGGGTGAAAAACTGTTTTTT. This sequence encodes CASSLGQGRGEKLFF.

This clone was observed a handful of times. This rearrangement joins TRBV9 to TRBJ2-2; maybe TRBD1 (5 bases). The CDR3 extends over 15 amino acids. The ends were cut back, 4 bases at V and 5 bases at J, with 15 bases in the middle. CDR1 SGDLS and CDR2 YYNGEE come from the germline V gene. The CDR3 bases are TGTGCCAGCAGCTCCCCGACAGACCAGACCGGGGAGCTGTTTTTT. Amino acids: CASSSPTDQTGELFF. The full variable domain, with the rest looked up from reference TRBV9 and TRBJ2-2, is DSGVTQTPKHLITATGQRVTLRCSPRSGDLSVYWYQQSLDQGLQFLIQYYNGEERAKGNILERFSAQQFPDLHSELNLSSLELGDSALYFCASSSPTDQTGELFFGEGSRLTVL.

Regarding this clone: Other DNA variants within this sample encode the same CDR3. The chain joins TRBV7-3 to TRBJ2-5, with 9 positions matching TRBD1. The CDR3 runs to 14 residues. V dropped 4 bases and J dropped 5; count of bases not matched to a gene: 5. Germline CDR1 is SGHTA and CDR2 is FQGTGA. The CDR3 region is CASSSTGGGETQYF. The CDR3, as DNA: TGTGCCAGCAGCTCGACAGGGGGTGGGGAGACCCAGTACTTC. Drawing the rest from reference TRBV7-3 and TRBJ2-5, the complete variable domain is GAGVSQTPSNKVTEKGKYVELRCDPISGHTALYWYRQSLGQGPEFLIYFQGTGAADDSGLPNDRFFAVRPEGSVSTLKIQRTERGDSAVYLCASSSTGGGETQYFGPGTRLLVL.

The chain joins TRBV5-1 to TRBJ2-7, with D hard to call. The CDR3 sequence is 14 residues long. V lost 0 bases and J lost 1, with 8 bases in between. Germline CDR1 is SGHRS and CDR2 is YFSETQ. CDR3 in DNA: TGCGCCAGCAGCTTGGAGGCAGGATCCTACGAGCAGTACTTC. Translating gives CASSLEAGSYEQYF.

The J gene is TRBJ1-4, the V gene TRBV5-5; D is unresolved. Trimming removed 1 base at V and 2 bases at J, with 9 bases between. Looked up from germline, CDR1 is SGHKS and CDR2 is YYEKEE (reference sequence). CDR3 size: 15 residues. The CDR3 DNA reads TGTGCCAGCAGCTTGTGGAGCCCGACTAATGAAAAACTGTTTTTT. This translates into CASSLWSPTNEKLFF.

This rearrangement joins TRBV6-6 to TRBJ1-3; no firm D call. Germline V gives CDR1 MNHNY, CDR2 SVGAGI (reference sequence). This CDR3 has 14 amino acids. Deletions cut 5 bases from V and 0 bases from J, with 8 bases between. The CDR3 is CASSPQSSGNTIYF. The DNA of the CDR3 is TGTGCCAGCAGTCCACAGTCCTCTGGAAACACCATATATTTT.

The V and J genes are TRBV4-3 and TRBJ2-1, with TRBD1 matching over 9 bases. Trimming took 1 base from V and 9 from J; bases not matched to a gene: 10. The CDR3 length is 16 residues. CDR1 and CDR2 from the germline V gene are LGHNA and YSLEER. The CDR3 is CASSQVPDRGGSEQFF. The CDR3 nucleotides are TGCGCCAGCAGCCAAGTACCGGACAGGGGTGGGAGTGAGCAGTTCTTC.

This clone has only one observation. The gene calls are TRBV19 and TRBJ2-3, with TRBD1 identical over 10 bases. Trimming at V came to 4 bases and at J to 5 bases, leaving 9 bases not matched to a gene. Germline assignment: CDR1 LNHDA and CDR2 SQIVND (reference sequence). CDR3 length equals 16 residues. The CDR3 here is CASSKTGGLLRDTQYF. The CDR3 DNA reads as TGTGCCAGTAGTAAGACAGGGGGCCTCCTACGAGATACGCAGTATTTT.

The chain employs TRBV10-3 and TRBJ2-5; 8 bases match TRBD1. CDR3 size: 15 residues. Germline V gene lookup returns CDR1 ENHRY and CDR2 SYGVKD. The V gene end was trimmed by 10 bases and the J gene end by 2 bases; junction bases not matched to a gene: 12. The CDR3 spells CASKSGTGNQETQYF. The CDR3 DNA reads TGTGCCAGTAAATCCGGGACAGGTAATCAAGAGACCCAGTACTTC.

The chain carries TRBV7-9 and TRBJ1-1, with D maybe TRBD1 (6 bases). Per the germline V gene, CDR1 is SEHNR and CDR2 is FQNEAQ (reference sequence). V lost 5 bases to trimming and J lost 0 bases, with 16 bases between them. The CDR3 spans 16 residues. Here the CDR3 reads CASSISNGQLNTEAFF. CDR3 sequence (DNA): TGTGCCAGCAGCATATCAAACGGACAGCTGAACACTGAAGCTTTCTTT.

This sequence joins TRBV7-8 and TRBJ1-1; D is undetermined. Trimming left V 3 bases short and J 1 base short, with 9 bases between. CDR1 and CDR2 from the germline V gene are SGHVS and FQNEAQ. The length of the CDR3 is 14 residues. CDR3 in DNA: TGTGCCAGCAGCTTCTCTCGGGGGAACACTGAAGCTTTCTTT. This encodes CASSFSRGNTEAFF. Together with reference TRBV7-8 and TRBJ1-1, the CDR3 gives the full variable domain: GAGVSQSPRYKVAKRGQDVALRCDPISGHVSLFWYQQALGQGPEFLTYFQNEAQLDKSGLPSDRFFAERPEGSVSTLKIQRTQQEDSAVYLCASSFSRGNTEAFFGQGTRLTVV.

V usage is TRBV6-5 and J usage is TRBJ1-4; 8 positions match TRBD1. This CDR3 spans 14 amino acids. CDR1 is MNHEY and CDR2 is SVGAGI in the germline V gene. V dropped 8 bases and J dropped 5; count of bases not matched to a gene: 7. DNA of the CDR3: TGTGCCAGCGCAGAACGGACAGGGAATGAAAAACTGTTTTTT. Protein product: CASAERTGNEKLFF.

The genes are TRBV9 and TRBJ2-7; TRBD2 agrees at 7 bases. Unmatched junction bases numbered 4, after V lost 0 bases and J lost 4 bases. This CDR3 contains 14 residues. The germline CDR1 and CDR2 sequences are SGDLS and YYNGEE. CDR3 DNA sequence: TGTGCCAGCAGCGTAGGAGTCGGGGGGTACGAGCAGTACTTC. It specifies CASSVGVGGYEQYF.

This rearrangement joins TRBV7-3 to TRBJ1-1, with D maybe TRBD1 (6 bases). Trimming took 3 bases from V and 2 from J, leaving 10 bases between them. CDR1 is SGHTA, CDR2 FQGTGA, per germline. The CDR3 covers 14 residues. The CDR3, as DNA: TGTGCCAGCAGCTTTAACAGGGTCAACACTGAAGCTTTCTTT. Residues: CASSFNRVNTEAFF. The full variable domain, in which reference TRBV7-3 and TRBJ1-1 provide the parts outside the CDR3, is GAGVSQTPSNKVTEKGKYVELRCDPISGHTALYWYRQSLGQGPEFLIYFQGTGAADDSGLPNDRFFAVRPEGSVSTLKIQRTERGDSAVYLCASSFNRVNTEAFFGQGTRLTVV.

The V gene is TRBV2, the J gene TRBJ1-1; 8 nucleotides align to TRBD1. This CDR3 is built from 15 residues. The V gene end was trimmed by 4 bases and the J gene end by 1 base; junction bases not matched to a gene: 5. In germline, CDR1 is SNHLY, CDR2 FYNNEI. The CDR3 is CASSALGQGNTEAFF. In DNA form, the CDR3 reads TGTGCCAGCAGTGCCCTCGGACAGGGGAACACTGAAGCTTTCTTT.